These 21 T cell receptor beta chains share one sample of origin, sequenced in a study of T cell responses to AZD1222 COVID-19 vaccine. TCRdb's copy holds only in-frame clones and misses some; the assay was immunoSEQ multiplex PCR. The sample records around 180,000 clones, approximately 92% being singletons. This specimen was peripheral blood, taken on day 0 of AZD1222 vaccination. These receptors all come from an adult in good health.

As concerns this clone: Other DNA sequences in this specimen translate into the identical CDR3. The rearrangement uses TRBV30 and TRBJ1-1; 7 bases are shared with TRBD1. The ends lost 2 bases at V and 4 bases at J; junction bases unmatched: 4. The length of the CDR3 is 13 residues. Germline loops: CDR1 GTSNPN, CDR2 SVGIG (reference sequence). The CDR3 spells CAWSTSGGTEAFF. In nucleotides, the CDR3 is TGTGCCTGGAGTACTTCAGGGGGCACTGAAGCTTTCTTT.

The DNA for the CDR3 is TGTGCCCAAGGGGGGCTTTCCCACGAGCAGTACTTC. Translation: CAQGGLSHEQYF. V is TRBV30 and J is TRBJ2-7; the D gene could be TRBD1 or TRBD2 (6 bases each). Germline V lookup: CDR1 GTSNPN, CDR2 SVGIG (reference sequence). The CDR3 has 12 residues. V was trimmed by 8 bases and J by 5 bases, leaving 16 bases between them.

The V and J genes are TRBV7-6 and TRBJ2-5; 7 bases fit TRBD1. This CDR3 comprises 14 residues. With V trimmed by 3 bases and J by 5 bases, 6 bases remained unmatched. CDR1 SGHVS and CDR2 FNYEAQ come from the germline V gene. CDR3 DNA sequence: TGTGCCAGCAGCTTCCGCCACAGGGGCGAGACCCAGTACTTC. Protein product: CASSFRHRGETQYF.

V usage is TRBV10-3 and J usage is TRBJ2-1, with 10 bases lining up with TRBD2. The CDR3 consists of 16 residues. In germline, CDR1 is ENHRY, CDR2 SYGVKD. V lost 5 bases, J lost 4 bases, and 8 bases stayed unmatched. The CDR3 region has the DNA TGTGCCATCAGTTACACTAGCGGGGACGCTTACAATGAGCAGTTCTTC. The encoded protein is CAISYTSGDAYNEQFF.

The CDR3 DNA is TGTGCCAGCAGCTTCATGCCGGGGGCGGTCGGGGCCAACGTCCTGACTTTC. Amino acids: CASSFMPGAVGANVLTF. The rearrangement links TRBV7-3 to TRBJ2-6, with D perhaps being TRBD1 or TRBD2 (6 bases each). Trimming took off 3 bases at V and 4 bases at J, with 16 bases between the two ends. Germline values: CDR1 SGHTA, CDR2 FQGTGA. The CDR3 sequence is 17 residues long.

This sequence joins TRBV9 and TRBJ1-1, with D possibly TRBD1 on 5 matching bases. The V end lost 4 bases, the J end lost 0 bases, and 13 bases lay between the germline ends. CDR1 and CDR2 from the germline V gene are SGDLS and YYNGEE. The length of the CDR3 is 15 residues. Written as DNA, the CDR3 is TGTGCCAGCAGCTCCGAGGGACTTATGAACACTGAAGCTTTCTTT. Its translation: CASSSEGLMNTEAFF.

The DNA for the CDR3 is TGTGCCAGTAGTATAGATCTGAGACAGGTCTATGGCTACACCTTC. This codes for CASSIDLRQVYGYTF. The chain couples TRBV19 to TRBJ1-2, with D possibly matching TRBD1 (6 bases). The CDR3 loop spans 15 amino acids. Trimming left V 0 bases short and J 4 bases short, with 12 bases between. Per germline, CDR1 LNHDA and CDR2 SQIVND (reference sequence).

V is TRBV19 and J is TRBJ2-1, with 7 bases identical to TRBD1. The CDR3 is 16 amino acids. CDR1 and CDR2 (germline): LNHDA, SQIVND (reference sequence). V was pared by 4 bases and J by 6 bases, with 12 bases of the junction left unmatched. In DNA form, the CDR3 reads TGTGCCAGTAGTACGTGGTGGGACAGTGCTATCAATGAGCAGTTCTTC. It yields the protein CASSTWWDSAINEQFF. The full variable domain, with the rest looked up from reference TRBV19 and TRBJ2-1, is DGGITQSPKYLFRKEGQNVTLSCEQNLNHDAMYWYRQDPGQGLRLIYYSQIVNDFQKGDIAEGYSVSREKKESFPLTVTSAQKNPTAFYLCASSTWWDSAINEQFFGPGTRLTVL.

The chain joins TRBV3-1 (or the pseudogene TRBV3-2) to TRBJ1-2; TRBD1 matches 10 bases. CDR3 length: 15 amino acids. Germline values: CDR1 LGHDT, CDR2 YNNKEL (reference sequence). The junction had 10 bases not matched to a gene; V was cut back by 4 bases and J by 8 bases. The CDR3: CASSRRDRGTKGYTF. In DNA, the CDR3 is TGTGCCAGCAGCCGGCGGGACAGGGGAACAAAGGGCTACACCTTC.

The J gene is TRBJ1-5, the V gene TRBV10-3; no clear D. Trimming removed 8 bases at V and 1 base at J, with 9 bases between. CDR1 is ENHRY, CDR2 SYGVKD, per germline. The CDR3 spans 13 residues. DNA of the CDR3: TGTGCCATCGGACCTGGAAGCAATCAGCCCCAGCATTTT. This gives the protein CAIGPGSNQPQHF.

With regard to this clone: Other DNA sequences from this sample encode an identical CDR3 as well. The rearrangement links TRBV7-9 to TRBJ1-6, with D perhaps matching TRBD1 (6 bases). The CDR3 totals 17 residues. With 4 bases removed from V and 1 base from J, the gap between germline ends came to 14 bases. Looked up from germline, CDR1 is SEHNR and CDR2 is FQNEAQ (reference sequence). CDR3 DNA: TGTGCCAGCAGCTCTCCGGGGGCAGGATCCTATAATTCACCCCTCCACTTT. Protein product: CASSSPGAGSYNSPLHF.

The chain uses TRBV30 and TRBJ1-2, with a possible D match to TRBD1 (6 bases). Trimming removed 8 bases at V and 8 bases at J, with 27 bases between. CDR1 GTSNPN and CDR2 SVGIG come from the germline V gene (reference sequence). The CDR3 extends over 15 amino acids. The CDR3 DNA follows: TGTGCCGGCCTCGCTCCAGGTACAGGGTTAAGAGGCTACACCTTC. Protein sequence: CAGLAPGTGLRGYTF.

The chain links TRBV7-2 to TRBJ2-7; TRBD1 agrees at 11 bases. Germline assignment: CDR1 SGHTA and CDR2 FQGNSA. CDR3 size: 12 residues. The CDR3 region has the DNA TGTGCCAGCAGCTCGGACAGGGGGCCGCTCGACGTC. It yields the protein CASSSDRGPLDV.

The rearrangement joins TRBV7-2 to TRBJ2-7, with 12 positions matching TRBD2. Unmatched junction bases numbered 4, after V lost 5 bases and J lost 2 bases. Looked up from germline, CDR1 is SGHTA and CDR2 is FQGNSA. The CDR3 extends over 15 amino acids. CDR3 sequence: CASSPTSGSAYEQYF. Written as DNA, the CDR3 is TGTGCCAGCAGCCCGACTAGCGGGAGTGCCTACGAGCAGTACTTC.

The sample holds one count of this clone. The CDR3 DNA reads TGCGCCAGCAGCCAATTTACGACGGGCTCTGGAAACACCATATATTTT. Protein sequence: CASSQFTTGSGNTIYF. The V gene is TRBV4-1, the J gene TRBJ1-3, with D uncertain. V dropped 2 bases and J dropped 0 bases, with 11 bases sitting between them. Germline V gene lookup returns CDR1 MGHRA and CDR2 YSYEKL. CDR3 length: 16 amino acids.

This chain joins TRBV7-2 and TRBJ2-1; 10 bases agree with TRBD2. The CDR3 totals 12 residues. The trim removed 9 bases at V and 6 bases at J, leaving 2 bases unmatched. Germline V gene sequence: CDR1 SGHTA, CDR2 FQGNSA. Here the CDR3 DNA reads TGTGCCAGTAGCGGGGGGTTCAATGAGCAGTTCTTC. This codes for CASSGGFNEQFF.

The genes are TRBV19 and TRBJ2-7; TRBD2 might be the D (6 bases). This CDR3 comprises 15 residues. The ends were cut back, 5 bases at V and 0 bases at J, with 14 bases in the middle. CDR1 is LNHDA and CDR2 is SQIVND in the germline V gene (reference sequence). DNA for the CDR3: TGTGCCAGTAGTCCCCCCGGGGGAGGCTCCTACGAGCAGTACTTC. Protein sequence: CASSPPGGGSYEQYF.

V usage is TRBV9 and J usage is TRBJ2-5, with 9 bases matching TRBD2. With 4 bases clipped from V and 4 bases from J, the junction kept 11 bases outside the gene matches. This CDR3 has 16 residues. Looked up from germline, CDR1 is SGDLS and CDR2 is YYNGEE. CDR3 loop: CASSPRRLAGSETQYF. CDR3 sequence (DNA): TGTGCCAGCAGCCCCAGACGGCTAGCGGGGTCAGAGACCCAGTACTTC.

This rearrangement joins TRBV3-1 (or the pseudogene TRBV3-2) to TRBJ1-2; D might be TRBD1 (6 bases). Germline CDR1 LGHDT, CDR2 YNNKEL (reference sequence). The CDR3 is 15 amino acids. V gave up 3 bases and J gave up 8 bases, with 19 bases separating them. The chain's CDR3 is CASSHPGQFGGGYTF. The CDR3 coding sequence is TGTGCCAGCAGCCACCCCGGACAGTTCGGCGGCGGCTACACCTTC.

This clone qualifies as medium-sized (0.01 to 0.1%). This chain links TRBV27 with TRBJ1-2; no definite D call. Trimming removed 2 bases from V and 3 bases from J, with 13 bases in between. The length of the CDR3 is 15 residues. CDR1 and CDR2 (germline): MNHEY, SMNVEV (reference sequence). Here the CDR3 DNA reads TGTGCCAGCAGTTTAGAGAGGGAAGGTTACTATGGCTACACCTTC. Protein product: CASSLEREGYYGYTF.

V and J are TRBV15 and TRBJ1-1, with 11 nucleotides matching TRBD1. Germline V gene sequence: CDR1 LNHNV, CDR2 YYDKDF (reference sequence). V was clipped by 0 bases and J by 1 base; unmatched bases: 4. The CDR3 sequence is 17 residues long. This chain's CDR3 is CATSRDRTGGANTEAFF. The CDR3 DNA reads TGTGCCACCAGCAGAGACAGGACAGGGGGCGCGAACACTGAAGCTTTCTTT.